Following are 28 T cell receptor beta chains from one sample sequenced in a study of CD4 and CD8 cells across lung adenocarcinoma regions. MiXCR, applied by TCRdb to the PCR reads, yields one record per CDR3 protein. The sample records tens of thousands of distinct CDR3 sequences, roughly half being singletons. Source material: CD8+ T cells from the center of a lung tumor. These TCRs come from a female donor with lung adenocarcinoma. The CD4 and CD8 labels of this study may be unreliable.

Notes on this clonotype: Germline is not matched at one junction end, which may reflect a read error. CDR3 coding DNA: TGTGCCAGCAGTTTGACCTGGACTAGCGGCGCGGGTGAGCTGTTCTTC. It encodes CASSLTWTSGAGELFF. This sequence joins TRBV27 and TRBJ2-1; TRBD2 aligns across 10 bases. Looked up from germline, CDR1 is MNHEY and CDR2 is SMNVEV (reference sequence). This CDR3 spans 16 amino acids.

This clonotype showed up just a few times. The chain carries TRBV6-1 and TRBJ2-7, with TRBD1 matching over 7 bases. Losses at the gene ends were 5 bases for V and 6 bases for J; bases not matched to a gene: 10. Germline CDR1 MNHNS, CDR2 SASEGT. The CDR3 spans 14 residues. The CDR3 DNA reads TGTGCCAGCAGTCGTTTCCGACAGGGCATCGAGCAGTACTTC. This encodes CASSRFRQGIEQYF.

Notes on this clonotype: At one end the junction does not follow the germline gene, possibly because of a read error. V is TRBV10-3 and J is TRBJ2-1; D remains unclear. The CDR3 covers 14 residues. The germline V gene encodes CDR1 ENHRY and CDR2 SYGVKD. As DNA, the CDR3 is TGTGCCATCCGTGAACTTGTGGGAACAAATACGCAGTACTTT. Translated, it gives CAIRELVGTNTQYF.

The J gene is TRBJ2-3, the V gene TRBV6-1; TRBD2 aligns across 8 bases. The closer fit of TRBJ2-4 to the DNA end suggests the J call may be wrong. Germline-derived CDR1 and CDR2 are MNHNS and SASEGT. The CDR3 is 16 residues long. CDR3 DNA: TGTGCCAGCAGTGAAGACACGGGAGGGGCGACAGATATTCAGTACTTC. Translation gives CASSEDTGGATDIQYF.

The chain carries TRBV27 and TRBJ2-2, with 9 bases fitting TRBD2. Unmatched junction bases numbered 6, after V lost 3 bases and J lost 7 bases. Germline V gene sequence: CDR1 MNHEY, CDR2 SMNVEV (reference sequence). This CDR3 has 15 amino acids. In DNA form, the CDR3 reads TGTGCCAGCAGTTTGTCGCCTAGCGGGGTCGGGGAGCTGTTTTTT. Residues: CASSLSPSGVGELFF.

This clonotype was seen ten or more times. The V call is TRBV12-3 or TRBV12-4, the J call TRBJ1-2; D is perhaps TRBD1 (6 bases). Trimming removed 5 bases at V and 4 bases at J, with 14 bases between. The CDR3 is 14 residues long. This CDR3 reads CASSPYTGSYGYTF. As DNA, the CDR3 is TGTGCCAGCAGTCCGTACACAGGGAGCTATGGCTACACCTTC.

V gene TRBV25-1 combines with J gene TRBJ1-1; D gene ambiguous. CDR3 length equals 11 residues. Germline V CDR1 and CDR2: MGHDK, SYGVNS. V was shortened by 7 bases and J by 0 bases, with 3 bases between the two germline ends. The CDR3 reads CASTLNTEAFF. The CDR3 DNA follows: TGTGCCAGCACCCTGAACACTGAAGCTTTCTTT. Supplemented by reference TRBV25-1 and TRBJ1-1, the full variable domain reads EADIYQTPRYLVIGTGKKITLECSQTMGHDKMYWYQQDPGMELHLIHYSYGVNSTEKGDLSSESTVSRIRTEHFPLTLESARPSHTSQYLCASTLNTEAFFGQGTRLTVV.

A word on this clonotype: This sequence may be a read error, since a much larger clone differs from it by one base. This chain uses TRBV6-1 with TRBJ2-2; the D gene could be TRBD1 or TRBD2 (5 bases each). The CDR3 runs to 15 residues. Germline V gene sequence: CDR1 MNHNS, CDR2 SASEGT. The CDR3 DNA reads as TGTGCCAGCAGTGATGAGACAAGGCGGACCGGGGCGCTGTTTTTT. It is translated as CASSDETRRTGALFF.

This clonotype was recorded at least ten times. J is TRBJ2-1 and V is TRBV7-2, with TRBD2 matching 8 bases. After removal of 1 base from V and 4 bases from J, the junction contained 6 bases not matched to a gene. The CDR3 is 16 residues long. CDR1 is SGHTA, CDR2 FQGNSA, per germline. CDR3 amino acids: CASSLGAAGGYNEQFF. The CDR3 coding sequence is TGTGCCAGCAGCTTAGGGGCGGCGGGAGGATACAATGAGCAGTTCTTC.

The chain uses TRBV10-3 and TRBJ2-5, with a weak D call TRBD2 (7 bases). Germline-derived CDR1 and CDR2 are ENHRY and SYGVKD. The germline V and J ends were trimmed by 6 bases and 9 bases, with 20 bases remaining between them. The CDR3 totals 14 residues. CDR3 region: CAISPGSWEGAQYF. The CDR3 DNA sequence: TGTGCCATCAGCCCCGGGAGTTGGGAGGGGGCCCAGTACTTC.

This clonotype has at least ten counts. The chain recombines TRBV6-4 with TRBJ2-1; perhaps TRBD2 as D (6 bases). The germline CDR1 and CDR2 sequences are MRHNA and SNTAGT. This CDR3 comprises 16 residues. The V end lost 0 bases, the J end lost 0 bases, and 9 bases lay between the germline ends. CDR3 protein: CASSDSGLSSYNEQFF. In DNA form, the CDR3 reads TGTGCCAGCAGTGACTCGGGACTTAGCTCCTACAATGAGCAGTTCTTC.

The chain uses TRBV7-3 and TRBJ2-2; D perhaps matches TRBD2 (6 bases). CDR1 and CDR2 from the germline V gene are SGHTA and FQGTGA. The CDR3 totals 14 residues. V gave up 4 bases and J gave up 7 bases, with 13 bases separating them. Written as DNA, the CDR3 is TGTGCCAGCAGCTCCGACGGGGGAATCGGGGAGCTGTTTTTT. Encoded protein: CASSSDGGIGELFF.

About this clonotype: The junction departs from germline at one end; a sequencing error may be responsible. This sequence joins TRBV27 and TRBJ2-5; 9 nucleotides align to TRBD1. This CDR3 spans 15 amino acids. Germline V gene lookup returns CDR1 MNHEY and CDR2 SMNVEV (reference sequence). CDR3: CARRRRDRETDTQYF. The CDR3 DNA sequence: TGTGCCAGGAGGCGCCGGGACAGGGAAACAGATACCCAGTATTTC.

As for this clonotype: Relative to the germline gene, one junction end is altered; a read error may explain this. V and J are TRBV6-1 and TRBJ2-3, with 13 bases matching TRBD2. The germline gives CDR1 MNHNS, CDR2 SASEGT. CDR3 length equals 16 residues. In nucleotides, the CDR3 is TGTGCCAGCAGAAGAAGGACTAGCGGGAGACCAAATACGCAGTACTTT. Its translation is CASRRRTSGRPNTQYF.

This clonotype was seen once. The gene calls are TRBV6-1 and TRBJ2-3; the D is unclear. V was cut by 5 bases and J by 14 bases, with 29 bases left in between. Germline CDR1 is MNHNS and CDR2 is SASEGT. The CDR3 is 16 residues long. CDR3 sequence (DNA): TGTGCCAGCAGTCCCAACAAGGGTGTGTGCACCGATGAGCTGTATTTT. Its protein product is CASSPNKGVCTDELYF.

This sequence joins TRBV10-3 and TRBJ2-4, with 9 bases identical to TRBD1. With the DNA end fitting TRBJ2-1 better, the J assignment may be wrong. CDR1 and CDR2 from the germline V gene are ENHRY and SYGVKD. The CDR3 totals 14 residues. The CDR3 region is CATKVPGQGDIQFF. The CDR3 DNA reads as TGTGCCACCAAGGTCCCGGGACAGGGAGACATCCAGTTCTTC.

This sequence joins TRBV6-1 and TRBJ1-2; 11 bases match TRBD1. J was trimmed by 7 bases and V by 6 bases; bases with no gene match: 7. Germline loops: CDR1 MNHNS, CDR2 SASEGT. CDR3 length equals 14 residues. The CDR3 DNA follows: TGTGCCAGCAGATCCGGGACAGGGGGTTTTGGCTACACCTTC. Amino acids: CASRSGTGGFGYTF.

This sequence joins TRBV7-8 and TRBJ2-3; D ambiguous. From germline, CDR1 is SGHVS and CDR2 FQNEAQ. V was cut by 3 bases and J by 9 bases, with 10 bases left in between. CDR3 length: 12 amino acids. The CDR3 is CASSLISETQYF. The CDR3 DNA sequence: TGTGCCAGCAGCTTGATCTCGGAGACGCAGTATTTT.

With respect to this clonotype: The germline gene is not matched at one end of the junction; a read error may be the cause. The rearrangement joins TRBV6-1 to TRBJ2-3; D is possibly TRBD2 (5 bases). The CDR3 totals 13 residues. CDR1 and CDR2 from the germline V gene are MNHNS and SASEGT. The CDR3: CASGMSGKDTQYF. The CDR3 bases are TGTGCCAGCGGGATGAGCGGCAAAGATACGCAGTATTTC.

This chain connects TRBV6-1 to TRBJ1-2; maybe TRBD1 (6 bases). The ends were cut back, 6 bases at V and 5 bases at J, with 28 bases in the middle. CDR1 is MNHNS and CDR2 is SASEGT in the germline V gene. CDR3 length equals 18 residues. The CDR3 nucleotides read TGTGCCAGCAGCCTGAGTTTGGGGGGCTTATGGAACGTTTATGGCTACACCTTC. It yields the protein CASSLSLGGLWNVYGYTF.

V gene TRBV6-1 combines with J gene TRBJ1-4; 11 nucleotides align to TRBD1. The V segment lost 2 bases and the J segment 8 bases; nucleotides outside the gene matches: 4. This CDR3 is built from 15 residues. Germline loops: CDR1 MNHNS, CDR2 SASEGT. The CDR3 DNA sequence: TGTGCCAGCAGTGAAAGGACAGGGGGCGCGGAAAAACTGTTTTTT. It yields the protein CASSERTGGAEKLFF.

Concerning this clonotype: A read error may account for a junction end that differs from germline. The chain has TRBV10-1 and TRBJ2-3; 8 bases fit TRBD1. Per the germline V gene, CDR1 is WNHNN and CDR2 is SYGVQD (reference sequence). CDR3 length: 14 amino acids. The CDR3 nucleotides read TGCGCCGGCAGGGGGCTGTGGGACACAGATACGCAGTATTTT. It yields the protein CAGRGLWDTDTQYF.

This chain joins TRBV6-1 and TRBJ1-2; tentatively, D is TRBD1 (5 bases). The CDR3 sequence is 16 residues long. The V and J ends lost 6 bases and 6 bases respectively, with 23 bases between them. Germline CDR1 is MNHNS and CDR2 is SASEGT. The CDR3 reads CASSMNSGPGEDGYTF. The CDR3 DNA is TGTGCCAGCAGCATGAACTCGGGGCCGGGGGAAGATGGCTACACCTTC.

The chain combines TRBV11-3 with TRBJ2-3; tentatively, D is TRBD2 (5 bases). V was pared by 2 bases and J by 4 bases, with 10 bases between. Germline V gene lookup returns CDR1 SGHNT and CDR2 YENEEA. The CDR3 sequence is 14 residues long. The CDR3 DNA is TGTGCCAGCAGCTTAAGTAGCGAAGCAGATACGCAGTATTTT. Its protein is CASSLSSEADTQYF.

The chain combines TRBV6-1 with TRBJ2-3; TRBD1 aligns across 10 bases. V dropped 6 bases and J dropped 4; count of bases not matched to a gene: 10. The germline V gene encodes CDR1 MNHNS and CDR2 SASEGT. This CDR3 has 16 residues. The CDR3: CASRNPGQGPSDTQYF. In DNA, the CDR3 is TGTGCCAGCAGAAACCCGGGACAGGGGCCCTCAGATACGCAGTATTTT.

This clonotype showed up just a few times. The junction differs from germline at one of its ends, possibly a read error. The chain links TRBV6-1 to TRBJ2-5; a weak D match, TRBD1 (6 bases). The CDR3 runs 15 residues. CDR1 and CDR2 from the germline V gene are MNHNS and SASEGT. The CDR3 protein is CARGVGGRDKETQYF. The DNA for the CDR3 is TGTGCCAGGGGTGTTGGGGGCCGTGACAAAGAGACGCAGTACTTC.

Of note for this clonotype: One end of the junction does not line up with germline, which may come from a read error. The CDR3 region is CASSSPLWVCSKDTQYF. DNA for the CDR3: TGTGCCAGCAGTTCCCCACTGTGGGTCTGCTCCAAAGATACGCAGTATTTC. This chain connects TRBV27 to TRBJ2-3; D is uncertain. There are 17 residues in the CDR3. Germline V gene sequence: CDR1 MNHEY, CDR2 SMNVEV (reference sequence).

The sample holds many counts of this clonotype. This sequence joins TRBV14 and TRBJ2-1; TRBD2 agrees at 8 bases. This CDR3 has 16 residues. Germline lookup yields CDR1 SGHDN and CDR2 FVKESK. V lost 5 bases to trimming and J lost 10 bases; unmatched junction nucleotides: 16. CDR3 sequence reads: CASSEWGGLALGEQFF. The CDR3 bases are TGTGCCAGCAGCGAATGGGGCGGACTAGCCCTCGGGGAGCAGTTCTTC.